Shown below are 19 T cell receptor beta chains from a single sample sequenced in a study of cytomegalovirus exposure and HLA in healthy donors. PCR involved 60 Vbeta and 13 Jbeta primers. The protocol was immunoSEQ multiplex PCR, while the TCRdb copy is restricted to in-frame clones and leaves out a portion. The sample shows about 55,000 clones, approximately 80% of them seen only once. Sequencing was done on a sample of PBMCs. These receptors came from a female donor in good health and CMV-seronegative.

The DNA for the CDR3 is TGTGCCAGCAGTTCTCAGCAGGCCGGGGAGCTGTTTTTT. Protein product: CASSSQQAGELFF. The rearrangement links TRBV6-5 to TRBJ2-2; D call uncertain. Germline CDR1 is MNHEY and CDR2 is SVGAGI. The CDR3 consists of 13 residues. Trimming shortened V by 4 bases and J by 6 bases, and 9 bases separated the two germline ends.

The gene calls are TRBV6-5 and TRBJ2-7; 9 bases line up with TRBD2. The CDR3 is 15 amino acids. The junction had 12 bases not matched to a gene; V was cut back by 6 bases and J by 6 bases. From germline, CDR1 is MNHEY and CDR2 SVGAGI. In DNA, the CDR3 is TGTGCCAGCAGGAAATCGGGCCTAGCGGGACTCGAGCAGTACTTC. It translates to CASRKSGLAGLEQYF.

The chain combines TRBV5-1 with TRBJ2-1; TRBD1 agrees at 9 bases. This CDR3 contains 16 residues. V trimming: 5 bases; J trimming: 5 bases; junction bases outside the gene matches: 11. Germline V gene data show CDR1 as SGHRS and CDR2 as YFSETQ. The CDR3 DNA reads TGCGCCAGCAGGTTCTCCCCGGGACAGGGCCACAATGAGCAGTTCTTC. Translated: CASRFSPGQGHNEQFF.

DNA for the CDR3: TGTGCCAGCAGCTTACCAGCGGCCCTGTCCGAGCAGTACTTC. Translated: CASSLPAALSEQYF. V and J are TRBV5-6 and TRBJ2-5; D is possibly TRBD2 (5 bases). The assigned J gene may be wrong: the sequence end matches TRBJ2-7 better. CDR3 length equals 14 residues. The germline gives CDR1 SGHDT, CDR2 YYEEEE.

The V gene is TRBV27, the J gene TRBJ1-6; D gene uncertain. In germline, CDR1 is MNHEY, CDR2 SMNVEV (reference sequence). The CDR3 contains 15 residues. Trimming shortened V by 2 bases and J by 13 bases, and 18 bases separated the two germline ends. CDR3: CASSLNPTVFGPLHF. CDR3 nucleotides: TGTGCCAGCAGTTTAAATCCGACTGTTTTTGGCCCCCTCCACTTT.

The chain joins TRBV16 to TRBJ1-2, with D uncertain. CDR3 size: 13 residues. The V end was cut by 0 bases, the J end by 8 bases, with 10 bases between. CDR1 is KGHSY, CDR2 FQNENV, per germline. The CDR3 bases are TGTGCCAGCAGCCAATCGGCACCTGGCGGCTACACCTTC. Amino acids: CASSQSAPGGYTF.

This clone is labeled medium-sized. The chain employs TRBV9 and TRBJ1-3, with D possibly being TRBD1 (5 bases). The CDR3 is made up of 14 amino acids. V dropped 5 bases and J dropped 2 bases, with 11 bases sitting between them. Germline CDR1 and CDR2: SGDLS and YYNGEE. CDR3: CASSPTDAGNTIYF. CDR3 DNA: TGTGCCAGCAGTCCGACAGACGCTGGAAACACCATATATTTT.

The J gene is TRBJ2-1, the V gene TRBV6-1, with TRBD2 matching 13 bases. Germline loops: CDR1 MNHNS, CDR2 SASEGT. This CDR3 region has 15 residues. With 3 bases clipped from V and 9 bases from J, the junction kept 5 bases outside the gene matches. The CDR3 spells CASSDPGLAGLEQFF. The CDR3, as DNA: TGTGCCAGCAGTGACCCGGGACTAGCGGGACTTGAGCAGTTCTTC.

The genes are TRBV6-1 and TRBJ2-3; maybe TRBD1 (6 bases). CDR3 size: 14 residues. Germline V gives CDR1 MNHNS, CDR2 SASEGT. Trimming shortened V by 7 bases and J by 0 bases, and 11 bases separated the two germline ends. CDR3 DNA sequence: TGTGCCAGCAAGGTGGGGGCGAGCACAGATACGCAGTATTTT. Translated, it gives CASKVGASTDTQYF.

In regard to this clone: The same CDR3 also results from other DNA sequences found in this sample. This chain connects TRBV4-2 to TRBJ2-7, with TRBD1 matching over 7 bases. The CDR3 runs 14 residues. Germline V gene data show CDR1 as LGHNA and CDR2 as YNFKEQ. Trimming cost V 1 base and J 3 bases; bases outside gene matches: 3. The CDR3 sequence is CASSQGQGDYEQYF. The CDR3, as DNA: TGTGCCAGCAGCCAAGGACAGGGCGACTACGAGCAGTACTTC.

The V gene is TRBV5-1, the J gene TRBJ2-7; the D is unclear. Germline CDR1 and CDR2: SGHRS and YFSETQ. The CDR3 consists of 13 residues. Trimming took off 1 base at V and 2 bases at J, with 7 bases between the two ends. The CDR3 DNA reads TGCGCCAGCAGCTTGCGGGTAACCTACGAGCAGTACTTC. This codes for CASSLRVTYEQYF.

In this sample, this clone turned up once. CDR3 region: CASSPLQGMAADTQYF. The CDR3 DNA sequence: TGTGCCAGCAGTCCCCTACAGGGAATGGCGGCAGATACGCAGTATTTT. This rearrangement joins TRBV28 to TRBJ2-3, with D tentatively TRBD1 (6 bases). Trimming removed 5 bases from V and 4 bases from J, with 19 bases in between. The CDR3 runs 16 residues. Germline V CDR1 and CDR2: MDHEN, SYDVKM.

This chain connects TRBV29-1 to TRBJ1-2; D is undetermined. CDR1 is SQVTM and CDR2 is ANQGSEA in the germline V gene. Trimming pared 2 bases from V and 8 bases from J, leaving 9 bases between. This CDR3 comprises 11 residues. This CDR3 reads CSVEKEYGYTF. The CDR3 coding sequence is TGCAGCGTTGAAAAGGAGTACGGCTACACCTTC.

CDR3 protein: CASSANRANSYNSPLHF. The CDR3 DNA sequence: TGTGCCAGCAGTGCTAACAGGGCGAACTCCTATAATTCACCCCTCCACTTT. V gene TRBV2 combines with J gene TRBJ1-6; a weak D match, TRBD1 (6 bases). Trimming shortened V by 4 bases and J by 0 bases, and 13 bases separated the two germline ends. The CDR3 is made up of 17 amino acids. Germline V gene sequence: CDR1 SNHLY, CDR2 FYNNEI.

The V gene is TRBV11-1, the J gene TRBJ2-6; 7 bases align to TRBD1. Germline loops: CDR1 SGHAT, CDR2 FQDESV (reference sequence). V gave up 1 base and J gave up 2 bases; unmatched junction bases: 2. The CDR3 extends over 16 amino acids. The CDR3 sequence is CASSLEGGAGANVLTF. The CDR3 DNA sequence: TGTGCCAGCAGCTTAGAAGGGGGCGCTGGGGCCAACGTCCTGACTTTC.

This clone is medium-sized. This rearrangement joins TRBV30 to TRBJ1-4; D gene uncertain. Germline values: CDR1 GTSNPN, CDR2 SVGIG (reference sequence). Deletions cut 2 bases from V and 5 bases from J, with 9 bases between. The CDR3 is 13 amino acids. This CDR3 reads CAWSSGSNEKLFF. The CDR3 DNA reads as TGTGCCTGGAGTAGCGGGTCAAATGAAAAACTGTTTTTT. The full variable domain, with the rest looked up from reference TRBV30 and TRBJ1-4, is SQTIHQWPATLVQPVGSPLSLECTVEGTSNPNLYWYRQAAGRGLQLLFYSVGIGQISSEVPQNLSASRPQDRQFILSSKKLLLSDSGFYLCAWSSGSNEKLFFGSGTQLSVL.

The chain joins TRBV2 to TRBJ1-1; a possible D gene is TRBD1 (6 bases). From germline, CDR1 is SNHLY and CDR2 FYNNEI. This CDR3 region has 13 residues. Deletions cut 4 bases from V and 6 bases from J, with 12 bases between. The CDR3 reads CASSAQGTAEAFF. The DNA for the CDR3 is TGTGCCAGCAGTGCGCAGGGGACCGCTGAAGCTTTCTTT.

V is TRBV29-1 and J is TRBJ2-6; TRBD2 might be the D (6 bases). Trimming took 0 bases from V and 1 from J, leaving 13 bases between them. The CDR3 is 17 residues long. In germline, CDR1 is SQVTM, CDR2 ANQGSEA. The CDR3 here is CSVEDLAGPSGANVLTF. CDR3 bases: TGCAGCGTTGAAGATCTCGCGGGGCCTTCTGGGGCCAACGTCCTGACTTTC. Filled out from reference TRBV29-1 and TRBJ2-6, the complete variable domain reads SAVISQKPSRDICQRGTSLTIQCQVDSQVTMMFWYRQQPGQSLTLIATANQGSEATYESGFVIDKFPISRPNLTFSTLTVSNMSPEDSSIYLCSVEDLAGPSGANVLTFGAGSRLTVL.

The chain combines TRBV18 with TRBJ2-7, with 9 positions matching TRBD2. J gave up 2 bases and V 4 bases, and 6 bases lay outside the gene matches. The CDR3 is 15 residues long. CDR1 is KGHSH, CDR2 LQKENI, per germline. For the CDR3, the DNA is TGTGCCAGCTCACTCCTAGCGGGGCCAGCCTACGAGCAGTACTTC. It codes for CASSLLAGPAYEQYF.